The clone carrying this T cell receptor (beta chain) has a handful of counts. What it binds is unknown. The PCR had 60 Vbeta and 13 Jbeta primers. The method was immunoSEQ multiplex PCR; TCRdb's version includes in-frame clones alone and lacks a portion of them. The repertoire holds 60,000 or so clones, with over 75% as singletons. Germline-derived CDR1 and CDR2 are MDHEN and SYDVKM. The CDR3 covers 15 residues. The data derive from a study of cytomegalovirus exposure and HLA in healthy donors. Study summary: Earlier results showed approximately 120 million unique TCR beta sequences derived from roughly 180 million T cells. Whole-study findings and limits: It was only CMV serostatus that was available as immune exposure information. Several top significant clusters appeared, in a later analysis, to be linked to common viral pathogens.

The genes are TRBV28 and TRBJ2-5; 7 bases are a match to TRBD1. The tail of the sequence fits TRBJ2-7 better, so the J call may be wrong. Sequenced material: PBMCs. The TCR sequence derives from a female donor in good health and CMV-seronegative. The CDR3 DNA sequence: TGTGCCAGCAGTCAACCGGGACAGCTCTCCTACGAGCAGTACTTC. Protein product: CASSQPGQLSYEQYF.